This T cell receptor beta chain was recorded in a study of T cells in women clearing cervical HPV infection. Using immunoSEQ multiplex PCR, the repertoire was profiled, and TCRdb retains in-frame clones only, with some absent. Its table lists some 39,000 clones. In regard to this clone: The CDR3 end falls 3 residues outside the read, so it is completed with the germline J gene.

There are 14 residues in the CDR3. CDR1 LNHDA and CDR2 SQIVND come from the germline V gene (reference sequence). The V and J ends lost 5 bases and 6 bases, in that order; junction bases with no gene match: 3. The chain links TRBV19 to TRBJ2-2; 10 bases fit TRBD1. Sequenced input: blood buffy coat. This sequence was found in a woman aged 18 to 75 with a cervical HPV16 infection that either progressed to CIN3+ or cleared (not recorded which). The covered CDR3 bases are TGTGCCAGTAGTGGAGGGACAGGGGCCGGGGAG. Its protein is CASSGGTGAGE. The whole CDR3 region reads CASSGGTGAGELFF.